A single sample gave rise to the 11 T cell receptor beta chains below, sequenced in a study of blood T cell repertoires in COVID-19. Sequencing was performed with immunoSEQ multiplex PCR; in TCRdb, only in-frame clones are kept and a portion is missing. The data contain about 410,000 clones, around 91% of them singletons. The specimen was peripheral blood. These receptors originate from a middle-aged woman with COVID-19, enrolled during active disease.

This chain joins TRBV7-3 and TRBJ1-3; tentative D call: TRBD1 (6 bases). The CDR3 is 16 residues long. V lost 5 bases, J lost 3 bases, and 17 bases lay in between. CDR1 SGHTA and CDR2 FQGTGA come from the germline V gene. CDR3 loop: CASSQYAGADGNTIYF. CDR3 bases: TGTGCCAGCAGCCAATATGCAGGGGCGGATGGAAACACCATATATTTT.

The chain uses TRBV7-2 and TRBJ2-3, with 8 nucleotides matching TRBD2. The CDR3 is 15 amino acids. Germline lookup yields CDR1 SGHTA and CDR2 FQGNSA. J gave up 1 base and V 3 bases, and 3 bases lay outside the gene matches. CDR3 amino acids: CASSLTGLGTDTQYF. CDR3 sequence (DNA): TGTGCCAGCAGCTTGACGGGACTAGGCACAGATACGCAGTATTTT.

This chain links TRBV19 with TRBJ1-2; D unresolved. CDR1 is LNHDA, CDR2 SQIVND, per germline (reference sequence). Trimming shortened V by 6 bases and J by 2 bases, and 10 bases separated the two germline ends. The CDR3 totals 13 residues. CDR3 sequence (DNA): TGTGCCAGTAGACGAGAGGGCAACTATGGCTACACCTTC. It codes for CASRREGNYGYTF. Combining the CDR3 with reference TRBV19 and TRBJ1-2 gives the whole variable domain DGGITQSPKYLFRKEGQNVTLSCEQNLNHDAMYWYRQDPGQGLRLIYYSQIVNDFQKGDIAEGYSVSREKKESFPLTVTSAQKNPTAFYLCASRREGNYGYTFGSGTRLTVV.

The sample holds a few counts of this clone. This chain joins TRBV5-1 and TRBJ1-6; D gene ambiguous. Germline V CDR1 and CDR2: SGHRS, YFSETQ. The CDR3 spans 14 residues. Trimming cost V 4 bases and J 10 bases, with 15 bases left between them. CDR3 DNA sequence: TGCGCCAGCAGCCCAGGATCGGAGGGATCACCCCTCCACTTT. Amino acids: CASSPGSEGSPLHF.

V usage is TRBV28 and J usage is TRBJ1-2; 9 positions match TRBD1. With V trimmed by 6 bases and J by 4 bases, 12 bases remained unmatched. Germline V lookup: CDR1 MDHEN, CDR2 SYDVKM. The CDR3 runs 16 residues. The DNA for the CDR3 is TGTGCCAGCAGGTCCTCCGGGACAGGGTCTTTCTATGGCTACACCTTC. Encoded protein: CASRSSGTGSFYGYTF.

The rearrangement uses TRBV7-3 and TRBJ1-1; D possibly corresponds to TRBD1 (5 bases). The CDR3 has 13 residues. Trimming took 5 bases from V and 5 from J, leaving 12 bases between them. Germline CDR1 and CDR2: SGHTA and FQGTGA. Here the CDR3 reads CASSAQGDTEAFF. In DNA form, the CDR3 reads TGTGCCAGCAGCGCGCAGGGCGATACTGAAGCTTTCTTT.

CDR3 nucleotides: TGTGCCAGTACCCCGGACAGGGCGCACTTGGGTGAGCAGTTCTTC. It encodes CASTPDRAHLGEQFF. This rearrangement joins TRBV19 to TRBJ2-1, with 8 bases matching TRBD1. Germline V lookup: CDR1 LNHDA, CDR2 SQIVND (reference sequence). J gave up 9 bases and V 7 bases, and 14 bases lay outside the gene matches. The CDR3 consists of 15 residues.

This clone was counted once. V gene TRBV7-2 combines with J gene TRBJ1-3, with a tentative D call TRBD1 (6 bases). V gave up 5 bases and J gave up 8 bases, with 16 bases separating them. This CDR3 is 14 amino acids long. Germline CDR1 reads SGHTA; CDR2 reads FQGNSA. The CDR3 here is CASSPQGNADTIYF. The CDR3 DNA is TGTGCCAGCAGCCCCCAGGGGAACGCCGACACCATATATTTT.

CDR3 protein: CSVEWRDRAQETQYF. As DNA, the CDR3 is TGCAGCGTTGAATGGCGTGACAGAGCCCAAGAGACCCAGTACTTC. The chain employs TRBV29-1 and TRBJ2-5; the D gene is possibly TRBD1 (5 bases). The CDR3 sequence is 15 residues long. The germline V gene has CDR1 SQVTM and CDR2 ANQGSEA. Trimming took 2 bases from V and 1 from J, leaving 14 bases between them.

The V gene is TRBV12-3 or TRBV12-4, the J gene TRBJ1-2; D remains unclear. V was clipped by 2 bases and J by 4 bases, with 5 bases between them. CDR3 length: 12 amino acids. As DNA, the CDR3 is TGTGCCAGCAGTTTACACTCCTATGGCTACACCTTC. It is translated as CASSLHSYGYTF.

The chain joins TRBV5-1 to TRBJ1-1; 7 bases match TRBD1. CDR3 length equals 14 residues. Unmatched junction bases numbered 9, after V lost 4 bases and J lost 6 bases. The germline gives CDR1 SGHRS, CDR2 YFSETQ. Here the CDR3 reads CASSPGTEGAEAFF. CDR3 nucleotides: TGCGCCAGCAGCCCGGGGACAGAGGGGGCTGAAGCTTTCTTT.